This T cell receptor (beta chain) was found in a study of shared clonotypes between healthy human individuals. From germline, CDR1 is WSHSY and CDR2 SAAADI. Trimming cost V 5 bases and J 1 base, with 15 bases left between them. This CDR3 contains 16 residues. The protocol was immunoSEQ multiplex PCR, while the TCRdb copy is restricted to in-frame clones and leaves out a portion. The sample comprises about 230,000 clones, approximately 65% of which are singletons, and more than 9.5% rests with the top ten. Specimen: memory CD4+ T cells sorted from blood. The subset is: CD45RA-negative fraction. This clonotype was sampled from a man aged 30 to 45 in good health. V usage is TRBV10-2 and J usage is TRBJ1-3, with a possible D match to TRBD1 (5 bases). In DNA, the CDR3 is TGCGCCAGCAGTCCCGGTAACAGGCTTTCTGGAAACACCATATATTTT. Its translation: CASSPGNRLSGNTIYF.